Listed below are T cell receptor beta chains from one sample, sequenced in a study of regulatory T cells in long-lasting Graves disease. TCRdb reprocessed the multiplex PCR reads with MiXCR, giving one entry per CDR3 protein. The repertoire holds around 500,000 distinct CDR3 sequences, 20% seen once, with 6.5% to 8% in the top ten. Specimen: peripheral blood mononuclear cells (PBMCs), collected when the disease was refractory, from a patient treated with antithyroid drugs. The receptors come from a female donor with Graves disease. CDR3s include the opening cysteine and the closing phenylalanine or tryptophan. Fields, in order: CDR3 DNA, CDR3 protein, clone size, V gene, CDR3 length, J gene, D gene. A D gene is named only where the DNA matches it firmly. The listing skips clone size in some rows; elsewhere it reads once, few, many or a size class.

TGCAGTGCTAGAACTCAGTCGTCCCTCTACGAGCAGTACTTC	CSARTQSSLYEQYF	NA	TRBV20-1	14	TRBJ2-7	NA
TGCAGCGTTGTTTATCCCCTTGATACGCAGTATTTT	CSVVYPLDTQYF	NA	TRBV29-1	12	TRBJ2-3	NA
TGTGCCAGCAGCAACCGGGTCTACGAGCAGTACTTC	CASSNRVYEQYF	many	TRBV6-1	12	TRBJ2-7	NA
TGTGCCACCAGTGACCCGAAGGGGGGCGAGGTGGATGGCTACACCTTC	CATSDPKGGEVDGYTF	many	TRBV24-1	16	TRBJ1-2	NA
TGCAGCGTTGAGGCAGGGACCTACGAGCAGTACTTC	CSVEAGTYEQYF	many	TRBV29-1	12	TRBJ2-7	NA
TGTGCCAGCAGCGTATTCGGGAGGATGGACAAGACCCAGTACTTC	CASSVFGRMDKTQYF	NA	TRBV9	15	TRBJ2-5	TRBD2
TGTGCCAGCAGTCAAACCCCCAGTGGCCTCACGGGCGGGGAGCTGTTTTTT	CASSQTPSGLTGGELFF	many	TRBV12-3/TRBV12-4	17	TRBJ2-2	NA
TGCGCCAGCAGCAAACGATTGGGGGGGTCCACCTACAATGAGCAGTTCTTC	CASSKRLGGSTYNEQFF	NA	TRBV5-1	17	TRBJ2-1	TRBD2
TGTGCCAGCAGCTCCCCAAGGACTGGTAATTCACCCCTCCACTTT	CASSSPRTGNSPLHF	many	TRBV11-2	15	TRBJ1-6	NA
TGTGCCAGCAGTTTATCCCCCGGGACACGTGAGCCCCAGCATTTT	CASSLSPGTREPQHF	many	TRBV27	15	TRBJ1-5	NA
TGTGCCAGCAGCCCCCGGCCCCACAGTGGCTACACCTTC	CASSPRPHSGYTF	many	TRBV11-2	13	TRBJ1-2	NA
TGTGCCAGCAGCCCCACAGGTTTTAACGGGCAGTACTTC	CASSPTGFNGQYF	NA	TRBV9	13	TRBJ2-7	NA
TGTGCCAGCAGTTTGGGACAGCCTAGCACAGATACGCAGTATTTT	CASSLGQPSTDTQYF	NA	TRBV28	15	TRBJ2-3	TRBD1
TGTGCCAGCAGTTTAGACCGCGGTGGGACAGATACGCAGTATTTT	CASSLDRGGTDTQYF	many	TRBV28	15	TRBJ2-3	NA
TGCAGCGTGGGACAGCTGATGAACACTGAAGCTTTCTTT	CSVGQLMNTEAFF	many	TRBV29-1	13	TRBJ1-1	TRBD1
TGTGCCACCAGCAGAAACAGGGTCTCCTACAATGAGCAGTTCTTC	CATSRNRVSYNEQFF	NA	TRBV15	15	TRBJ2-1	NA
TGCGCCAGCAGCCACAGGACGGCCAGCTCCTACGAGCAGTACTTC	CASSHRTASSYEQYF	many	TRBV4-1	15	TRBJ2-7	NA
TGCAGCGCATTAGCGGGTGGGACCTTCTACGAGCAGTACTTC	CSALAGGTFYEQYF	many	TRBV29-1	14	TRBJ2-7	TRBD2
TGTGCCAGCAGGGGACTAGCGGGAGGAGAGACCCAGTACTTC	CASRGLAGGETQYF	many	TRBV2	14	TRBJ2-5	TRBD2
TGTGCCACCTTAGCGGGCCGCGGCTCTGGGGCCAACGTCCTGACTTTC	CATLAGRGSGANVLTF	few	TRBV19	16	TRBJ2-6	TRBD2
TGCAGTGCTAGAGTTAGCAATCAGCCCCAGCATTTT	CSARVSNQPQHF	many	TRBV20-1	12	TRBJ1-5	NA
TGCAGCGCGGGACCCGCGTACTACGAGCAGTACTTC	CSAGPAYYEQYF	few	TRBV29-1	12	TRBJ2-7	NA
TGTGCCAGCGCAGGACAAGAGACCCAGTACTTC	CASAGQETQYF	many	TRBV6-1	11	TRBJ2-5	NA
TGTGCCAGCAGCCAAGATGGGTGGCAGGGGCACTACGAGCAGTACTTC	CASSQDGWQGHYEQYF	NA	TRBV3-1	16	TRBJ2-7	NA
TGTGCCAGCAGCCCAAGACTCGCAGGACCGCTCTACGAGCAGTACTTC	CASSPRLAGPLYEQYF	NA	TRBV7-9	16	TRBJ2-7	NA
TGTGCCAGCAGCTCGTGGGGACGGATGAACACTGAAGCTTTCTTT	CASSSWGRMNTEAFF	few	TRBV5-6	15	TRBJ1-1	NA
TGTGCCAGCAGTGAGGTAGCGGGGATCACAGATACGCAGTATTTT	CASSEVAGITDTQYF	NA	TRBV12-3/TRBV12-4	15	TRBJ2-3	TRBD2
TGTGCCAGCAGTGCTTTCTTCGACAGGGCGTATGAGACCCAGTACTTC	CASSAFFDRAYETQYF	many	TRBV2	16	TRBJ2-5	TRBD1
TGTGCCAGCAGCCTCTCTGACGGGACAGGGAGGGAGACCCAGTACTTC	CASSLSDGTGRETQYF	many	TRBV28	16	TRBJ2-5	TRBD1
TGTGCCATCAGTGAGTCTAGGGGGGAGACAGATACGCAGTATTTT	CAISESRGETDTQYF	NA	TRBV10-3	15	TRBJ2-3	NA
TGTGCCAGCAGCCATACCCTTGGGGTACGCCCGATAGTCAAAAACATTCAGTACTTC	CASSHTLGVRPIVKNIQYF	few	TRBV11-2	19	TRBJ2-4	NA
TGTGCCACCAGCAGAACCAGGACAGGGGACTACGAGCAGTACTTC	CATSRTRTGDYEQYF	many	TRBV15	15	TRBJ2-7	TRBD1
TGTGCCAGCAGCTGGGTAGGCACGGACAGTTACGAGCAGTACTTC	CASSWVGTDSYEQYF	NA	TRBV7-9	15	TRBJ2-7	NA
TGTGCCAGCAGCTTAGCCGCCGTTTCTAGCGGGAGGGTTGCAGATACGCAGTATTTT	CASSLAAVSSGRVADTQYF	NA	TRBV7-9	19	TRBJ2-3	TRBD2
TGTGCCAGCAGTTCTAGCAAGGGAGAGCAGTACTTC	CASSSSKGEQYF	many	TRBV7-9	12	TRBJ2-7	NA
TGTGCCAGCAGCCTAGGGGCTAGCGGGGGGTACGAGCAGTACTTC	CASSLGASGGYEQYF	few	TRBV9	15	TRBJ2-7	TRBD2
TGTGCCAGCAGCCAAGGCTCGACTCCCTACGAGCAGTACTTC	CASSQGSTPYEQYF	few	TRBV3-1	14	TRBJ2-7	NA
TGTGCCAGCAGTGAAGCGGGACCCCAAAGCAATCAGCCCCAGCATTTT	CASSEAGPQSNQPQHF	many	TRBV6-1	16	TRBJ1-5	NA
TGTGCCAGCAGCTTAGAGGCGGCGCAGCCTCACACCTTC	CASSLEAAQPHTF	many	TRBV7-2	13	TRBJ1-2	NA
TGTGCCAGCAGTGAAAGCGGGAGCCAAGAGACCCAGTACTTC	CASSESGSQETQYF	many	TRBV2	14	TRBJ2-5	TRBD2
TGTGCCACTCGCACAGGGGTAGAAGGCACTGAAGCTTTCTTT	CATRTGVEGTEAFF	few	TRBV10-3	14	TRBJ1-1	TRBD1
TGTGCCAGCAGCCTGACAGGTTGGGGTGAAAAACTGTTTTTT	CASSLTGWGEKLFF	NA	TRBV25-1	14	TRBJ1-4	NA
TGTGCCAGCAGCTTCGTGGATCCGGGACAGGGCTTGGAGACCCAGTACTTC	CASSFVDPGQGLETQYF	few	TRBV7-9	17	TRBJ2-5	TRBD1
TGCGCCAGCAGCGAATCGCCGGGACTAGCGTTGGAGCAGTACTTC	CASSESPGLALEQYF	few	TRBV5-1	15	TRBJ2-7	TRBD2
TGTGCCTGGAGCGACGGGACGGTTCACTATGGCTACACCTTC	CAWSDGTVHYGYTF	many	TRBV30	14	TRBJ1-2	NA